These 9 T cell receptor beta chains were all obtained from the same sample, sequenced in a study of cytomegalovirus exposure and HLA in healthy donors. 13 Jbeta primers and 60 Vbeta primers were used for the PCR. The method was immunoSEQ multiplex PCR; TCRdb's version includes in-frame clones alone and lacks a portion of them. The sample carries approximately 160,000 clones, around 78% recorded once. Sequenced: PBMCs. These receptors were obtained from a woman aged 40 to 50 in good health and CMV-seropositive.

The genes are TRBV7-8 and TRBJ1-2; D gene unclear. CDR1 SGHVS and CDR2 FQNEAQ come from the germline V gene. This CDR3 is built from 14 residues. Trimming removed 1 base from V and 7 bases from J, with 13 bases in between. CDR3 sequence: CASSLDAVPGGYTF. CDR3 nucleotide sequence: TGTGCCAGCAGCTTAGATGCCGTACCCGGTGGCTACACCTTC.

This clone was seen only once. This chain links TRBV9 with TRBJ1-1; TRBD1 might be the D (6 bases). The CDR3 runs 16 residues. Trimming shortened V by 2 bases and J by 3 bases, and 17 bases separated the two germline ends. The V gene's germline CDR1 is SGDLS and CDR2 YYNGEE. CDR3 loop: CASSVAGGGRDTEAFF. The DNA of the CDR3 is TGTGCCAGCAGCGTGGCGGGAGGGGGAAGAGACACTGAAGCTTTCTTT.

This chain joins TRBV5-4 and TRBJ2-5; 10 nucleotides align to TRBD2. The CDR3 consists of 15 residues. V shed 6 bases, J shed 5 bases, and the junction held 10 bases outside the gene matches. Looked up from germline, CDR1 is SGHNT and CDR2 is YYREEE (reference sequence). The CDR3 here is CASKTLAGVGETQYF. For the CDR3, the DNA is TGTGCCAGCAAGACTCTAGCGGGGGTTGGGGAGACCCAGTACTTC. The full variable domain, completed using reference TRBV5-4 and TRBJ2-5, is ETGVTQSPTHLIKTRGQQVTLRCSSQSGHNTVSWYQQALGQGPQFIFQYYREEENGRGNFPPRFSGLQFPNYSSELNVNALELDDSALYLCASKTLAGVGETQYFGPGTRLLVL.

This clone was picked up a small number of times. The chain has TRBV25-1 and TRBJ1-4; 7 bases are a match to TRBD1. The CDR3 has 17 amino acids. In germline, CDR1 is MGHDK, CDR2 SYGVNS. Trimming removed 3 bases from V and 0 bases from J; junction bases left unmatched: 7. In DNA form, the CDR3 reads TGTGCCAGCAGTGATCTCCCAGGGGGAACAACTAATGAAAAACTGTTTTTT. It specifies CASSDLPGGTTNEKLFF.

The table lists this clone with a count of one. This rearrangement joins TRBV28 to TRBJ1-5, with a possible D match to TRBD1 (6 bases). This CDR3 spans 13 amino acids. The V and J ends lost 6 bases and 6 bases respectively, with 12 bases between them. Per germline, CDR1 MDHEN and CDR2 SYDVKM. The CDR3 loop is CASRGGWTQPQHF. The CDR3 region has the DNA TGTGCCAGCAGAGGGGGATGGACTCAGCCCCAGCATTTT.

The chain uses TRBV2 and TRBJ2-5, with TRBD2 matching over 12 bases. The closer fit of TRBJ2-7 to the DNA end suggests the J call may be wrong. CDR3 length equals 15 residues. CDR1 is SNHLY and CDR2 is FYNNEI in the germline V gene. The CDR3 DNA reads TGTGCCAGCAGGCCGACTAGCGGGGGCTCCTACGAGCAGTACTTC. Amino acids: CASRPTSGGSYEQYF.

The chain carries TRBV28 and TRBJ1-4; 9 bases line up with TRBD1. Germline V gives CDR1 MDHEN, CDR2 SYDVKM. The CDR3 contains 15 residues. Trimming removed 6 bases from V and 7 bases from J; junction bases left unmatched: 9. The CDR3 DNA is TGTGCCAGCAGGGATACAGGGGGCTTTGTTGAAAAACTGTTTTTT. Protein sequence: CASRDTGGFVEKLFF.

The chain links TRBV28 to TRBJ1-5; D not resolved. Germline lookup yields CDR1 MDHEN and CDR2 SYDVKM. This CDR3 is built from 14 residues. V was shortened by 6 bases and J by 0 bases, with 9 bases between the two germline ends. CDR3 coding DNA: TGTGCCAGCAGGCTGACTTATAGCAATCAGCCCCAGCATTTT. This sequence encodes CASRLTYSNQPQHF.

V usage is TRBV7-9 and J usage is TRBJ1-2, with 7 nucleotides matching TRBD1. V trimming: 5 bases; J trimming: 4 bases; junction bases outside the gene matches: 13. The CDR3 is made up of 16 amino acids. Germline CDR1 and CDR2: SEHNR and FQNEAQ (reference sequence). DNA of the CDR3: TGTGCCAGCAGCCTAGGGGGGATGACAGGGATCTATGGCTACACCTTC. It encodes CASSLGGMTGIYGYTF. The whole variable domain, remainder taken from reference TRBV7-9 and TRBJ1-2, is DTGVSQNPRHKITKRGQNVTFRCDPISEHNRLYWYRQTLGQGPEFLTYFQNEAQLEKSRLLSDRFSAERPKGSFSTLEIQRTEQGDSAMYLCASSLGGMTGIYGYTFGSGTRLTVV.